A selection of T cell receptor beta chains follows, all from one sample in a study of blood T cell repertoires in COVID-19. Using immunoSEQ multiplex PCR, the repertoire was profiled, and TCRdb retains in-frame clones only, with some absent. This repertoire shows about 210,000 clones, approximately 82% found once; its top ten account for roughly 8.7%. The specimen sequenced was peripheral blood. Receptors were obtained from a man aged 45 to 65 with active or convalescent COVID-19. Both conserved end residues are part of each CDR3. A D gene is named only where the DNA matches it firmly. Clone size is given for some rows only: seen once, a few or many times, or a class if the clone is expanded.

d_gene	j_gene	v_gene	abundance	len	CDR3aa	CDR3nt
.	TRBJ1-5	TRBV28	.	14	CASSFLDRYQPQHF	TGTGCCAGCAGTTTTTTGGACAGATATCAGCCCCAGCATTTT
TRBD2	TRBJ2-3	TRBV2	.	18	CASNIPGLAGELTDTQYF	TGTGCCAGCAACATACCGGGACTAGCGGGAGAGCTCACAGATACGCAGTATTTT
.	TRBJ1-6	TRBV7-9	.	15	CASSPESSYNSPLHF	TGTGCCAGTTCACCAGAAAGCTCCTATAATTCACCCCTCCACTTT
TRBD2	TRBJ2-7	TRBV27	.	14	CASSFSGRHYEQYF	TGTGCCAGCAGTTTTAGCGGGAGGCACTACGAGCAGTACTTC
.	TRBJ1-2	TRBV28	.	13	CASSDTGIYGYTF	TGTGCCAGCTCTGATACGGGAATCTATGGCTACACCTTC
.	TRBJ1-1	TRBV7-8	.	14	CASSSRGQPTEAFF	TGTGCCAGCAGCTCGCGGGGTCAACCGACTGAAGCTTTCTTT
TRBD2	TRBJ2-7	TRBV5-1	.	16	CASSLEPGLRYYEQYF	TGCGCCAGCAGCCTTGAACCGGGACTAAGATACTACGAGCAGTACTTC
.	TRBJ2-2	TRBV3-1/TRBV3-2	.	17	CASSQLHSRPAAGELFF	TGTGCCAGCAGCCAGCTTCACTCCCGTCCGGCGGCCGGGGAGCTGTTTTTT
.	TRBJ1-1	TRBV7-2	.	12	CASSLDTFEAFF	TGTGCCAGCAGCTTGGACACTTTTGAAGCTTTCTTT
.	TRBJ1-4	TRBV30	.	13	CAWSVGDREKLFF	TGTGCCTGGAGTGTAGGGGATAGAGAAAAACTGTTTTTT
TRBD1	TRBJ2-1	TRBV4-1	.	15	CASSQGVDRGNEQFF	TGCGCCAGCAGCCAAGGAGTTGACAGGGGGAATGAGCAGTTCTTC
.	TRBJ1-5	TRBV4-3	few	18	CASSQDLGGDYSNQPQHF	TGCGCCAGCAGCCAAGATCTCGGGGGTGACTATAGCAATCAGCCCCAGCATTTT
.	TRBJ2-5	TRBV6-2/TRBV6-3	.	16	CASSYSSHPGEETQYF	TGTGCCAGCAGTTACTCGTCTCACCCGGGTGAAGAGACCCAGTACTTC
TRBD2	TRBJ2-3	TRBV7-8	.	16	CASSGRGGRITDTQYF	TGTGCCAGCAGCGGGCGTGGCGGGAGGATAACAGATACGCAGTATTTT
.	TRBJ2-1	TRBV4-1	.	17	CASSQESPGNSYNEQFF	TGCGCCAGCAGCCAAGAATCACCGGGAAACTCCTACAATGAGCAGTTCTTC
TRBD2	TRBJ2-7	TRBV7-2	once	14	CASSLSSGNYEQYF	TGTGCCAGCAGCTTATCAAGCGGGAACTACGAGCAGTACTTC
TRBD2	TRBJ2-3	TRBV4-3	.	18	CASSQAPFETSAGDTQYF	TGCGCCAGCAGCCAAGCCCCCTTCGAGACTAGCGCGGGAGATACGCAGTATTTT
TRBD1	TRBJ1-2	TRBV28	.	16	CASSFRGQGGNYGYTF	TGTGCCAGCAGTTTTAGGGGACAGGGGGGTAACTATGGCTACACCTTC
.	TRBJ2-1	TRBV4-3	.	20	CASSQVTLARRESSYNEQFF	TGCGCCAGCAGCCAAGTGACACTAGCTCGAAGGGAGAGCTCCTACAATGAGCAGTTCTTC
.	TRBJ2-1	TRBV9	.	14	CASGRRDWNNEQFF	TGTGCCAGCGGGCGGAGGGACTGGAACAATGAGCAGTTCTTC
.	TRBJ2-4	TRBV5-4	.	16	CASSLSISGDQNIQYF	TGTGCCAGCAGCTTGAGTATTTCGGGGGACCAAAACATTCAGTACTTC
.	TRBJ1-2	TRBV18	.	16	CASSPRWSSSNYGYTF	TGTGCCAGCTCACCACGGTGGAGTTCCTCTAACTATGGCTACACCTTC